This TCR beta chain was sequenced in a study of CD8 T cells in Susac syndrome (dated by TCRdb to the late 2010s). The study in broad terms: Whether CD8+ T cell activation and differentiation in Susac syndrome was antigen driven was tested using repertoire sequencing. The investigation overall reported the following: The TCR sequencing and HLA analysis was acknowledged to have included a relatively small number of individuals.

For this clonotype: Its cognate antigen has yet to be identified. Per-base qualities were not stored, and no clone one base away is much larger.

RNA was extracted with the RNeasy kit and roughly 0.5 to 1 ug was reverse transcribed using random hexamers. The immunoSEQ multiplex PCR assay, covering 54 Vbeta and 13 Jbeta segments, was used to amplify TCR beta CDR3 regions. To correct PCR amplification bias, a synthetic template baseline was used for both primer optimization and computational correction. Turning to the authors' computational methods: Reads were annotated to V, D and J genes according to IMGT and were analyzed with immunoSEQ Analyzer, with only productive sequences retained. Clonality was calculated as one minus the Shannon entropy normalized by log2 of the number of productive unique sequences. For each patient and control, public and private clones were evaluated within the 100 most prevalent clones. Susac-specific clones were defined as absent from healthy and MS cohorts, over a thousand published viral clones and other ImmuneACCESS disease sequences. In TCRdb, the public reads were trimmed at Q25 with fastp and aligned with MiXCR, with productive beta chains retained. Rows matching on CDR3 protein sequence are summarized as one entry with the most common DNA and genes. These V and J calls rely on TCRdb rather than the paper's analysis. The sample profile shows just over 300,000 distinct CDR3 sequences; 90% to 95% of them were found once. Of the sample, less than 0.08% is held by the ten largest clones.

High-throughput TCR beta sequencing profiled peripheral blood CD8+ and CD4+ T cells from healthy donors, Susac syndrome patients and multiple sclerosis patients. Treatment-naive patients with stable or active relapsing-remitting disease fulfilling revised McDonald criteria were used as multiple sclerosis controls. CD8+ TEMRA cells were enriched by FACS, while bulk CD8+ and CD4+ T cells were purified by magnetic negative isolation. Blood was collected in EDTA tubes and processed within 24 hours, with PBMCs isolated through density gradient centrifugation. PBMCs intended for TCR sequencing were frozen in liquid nitrogen and were later thawed in a 37 degrees C water bath. The sorted or isolated CD4+, CD8+ and CD8+ TEMRA cells had a purity of 90% or higher. The V end loses 2 bases and the J end loses 7 bases, and a stretch of 9 bases separates them. The CDR3 starts with the cysteine, ends with the phenylalanine, and has 13 residues. CDR3 DNA is the only sequence kept; it has 39 bases, read in frame from the first base. CDR1 and CDR2 are drawn from the germline V gene (reference sequence): LGHDT, YNNKEL.

The chain uses TRBV3-1 and TRBJ2-1; perhaps TRBD2 is the D gene, with 6 bases matching. The sequence derives from a human donor with multiple sclerosis. The sample was CD4+ T cells from PBMCs. The CDR3 reads as follows: CASSQMGGNEQFF. The nucleotide sequence is given as TGTGCCAGCAGCCAAATGGGGGGAAATGAGCAGTTCTTC.